The text below deals with one TCR beta chain. What it binds is unknown. Trimming cost V 7 bases and J 4 bases, with 20 bases left between them. The CDR3 covers 16 residues. Germline V lookup: CDR1 SNHLY, CDR2 FYNNEI. The data were obtained in a study of vaccination and CD4 T cells after COVID-19. Study-wide context: Convalescent patients gave post-COVID blood a median about 100 days post-diagnosis, range 35 to 161. The stimulating agents, overlapping spike peptides, came from SARS-CoV-2, HCoV-NL63, HCoV-OC43 and HCoV-229E.

Treatment meaning: approximately 11-day PBMC culture with coronavirus spike peptide pools or control peptides (ViraFEST assay). Study conclusions and caveats: Convalescent patients' vaccine-specific clones were spike mono-reactive in 304 of 307 cases. Going from about 22 to 38, median SARS-CoV-2-reactive clonotypes did not rise significantly.

At the Johns Hopkins FTIC core, DNA taken from cultured CD4+ T cells was sequenced by way of the Oncomine TCR Beta short-read assay. TCRdb passed the PCR reads through MiXCR, listing each CDR3 protein once. The sample has around 17,000 distinct CDR3 sequences, just under 55% seen once. This TCR was recovered from a human donor who had recovered from COVID-19. The sequenced material came from CD4+ T cells from blood, cultured in vitro. The chain has TRBV2 and TRBJ1-3; tentative D call: TRBD1 (6 bases). The chain's CDR3 is CASTPSGGAEGNTIYF. The CDR3 DNA is TGTGCCAGCACCCCAAGCGGGGGGGCGGAAGGAAACACCATATATTTT.